This T cell receptor beta chain was recorded in a study of T-cell reconstitution after alpha-beta-depleted transplantation in children. The germline CDR1 and CDR2 sequences are SGHRS and YFSETQ. V shed 4 bases and J shed 0 bases, with 11 bases lying between them. This CDR3 is 14 amino acids long. TCRbeta library preparation incorporated unique molecular identifiers. TCRdb used MiXCR to reprocess the PCR reads, holding one entry per CDR3 protein. The table includes 250,000 to 350,000 distinct CDR3 sequences, approximately 9.8% detected once. The sequence was obtained from a human donor who donated a stem cell graft to a child with SCID. The V call is TRBV5-1, the J call TRBJ2-7, with a weak D call TRBD1 (6 bases). Specimen: PBMCs from the stem cell graft donor, collected from the stem cell graft. The CDR3 DNA follows: TGCGCCAGCAGCGGACCGACAGGCTCCTACGAGCAGTACTTC. Translation gives CASSGPTGSYEQYF.